A selection of T cell receptor beta chains follows, all from one sample in a study of shared clonotypes between healthy human individuals. Profiling relied on immunoSEQ multiplex PCR, and the TCRdb table lists in-frame clones only, not all of them. The sample carries roughly 1,600,000 clones, approximately 98.5% recorded once. Sequencing was done on a sample of naive CD4+ T cells sorted from blood. Source of these receptors: a young man in good health. CDR3s include the opening cysteine and the closing phenylalanine or tryptophan. The D gene is left open where the match is weak. Only some rows state a clone size, as once, few, many or a class for expanded clones.

j_call: TRBJ2-7
v_call: TRBV29-1
clone_size: once
d_call: TRBD2
cdr3_nt: TGCAGCGTTTCCGGACTAGCGGGAGGGCCATCCTACGAGCAGTACTTC
cdr3_aa: CSVSGLAGGPSYEQYF

j_call: TRBJ2-1
v_call: TRBV7-8
clone_size: once
d_call: TRBD2
cdr3_nt: TGTGCCAGCAGCGCGCACCGACTAGCGGGGACTTACAATGAGCAGTTCTTC
cdr3_aa: CASSAHRLAGTYNEQFF

j_call: TRBJ2-3
v_call: TRBV7-9
clone_size: -
d_call: -
cdr3_nt: TGTGCCAGCAGCTTAGCCGTCACAGATACGCAGTATTTT
cdr3_aa: CASSLAVTDTQYF

j_call: TRBJ2-1
v_call: TRBV7-2
clone_size: -
d_call: TRBD2
cdr3_nt: TGTGCCAGCAGCTTAGCGTTCAAGACTAGCGGGAGGAGTAATGAGCAGTTCTTC
cdr3_aa: CASSLAFKTSGRSNEQFF

j_call: TRBJ2-3
v_call: TRBV5-4
clone_size: -
d_call: -
cdr3_nt: TGTGCCAGCAGCTTGGCCGTTGGGGCTGATACGCAGTATTTT
cdr3_aa: CASSLAVGADTQYF

j_call: TRBJ2-7
v_call: TRBV6-5
clone_size: -
d_call: TRBD1
cdr3_nt: TGTGCCAGCAGTAAGCCGGGACAGGGGGCTGTCGAGCAGTACTTC
cdr3_aa: CASSKPGQGAVEQYF

j_call: TRBJ1-2
v_call: TRBV7-6
clone_size: -
d_call: -
cdr3_nt: TGTGCCAGCAGCTTAGGGAAATCTAACTATGGCTACACCTTC
cdr3_aa: CASSLGKSNYGYTF

j_call: TRBJ1-4
v_call: TRBV28
clone_size: once
d_call: -
cdr3_nt: TGTGCCAGCAGTACTATTCCAGCGAAACTGTTTTTT
cdr3_aa: CASSTIPAKLFF

j_call: TRBJ1-2
v_call: TRBV19
clone_size: -
d_call: TRBD1
cdr3_nt: TGTGCCAAAAGACAGGGCGACGGCTACACCTTC
cdr3_aa: CAKRQGDGYTF

j_call: TRBJ2-7
v_call: TRBV6-1
clone_size: -
d_call: TRBD2
cdr3_nt: TGTGCCAGCAGAGAACTGGGACTAGCGGGAGACTCCGAGCAGTACTTC
cdr3_aa: CASRELGLAGDSEQYF

j_call: TRBJ2-7
v_call: TRBV11-2
clone_size: -
d_call: -
cdr3_nt: TGTGCCAGCAGCTTAGATCGGTTTTACGAGCAGTACTTC
cdr3_aa: CASSLDRFYEQYF

j_call: TRBJ2-7
v_call: TRBV7-8
clone_size: -
d_call: -
cdr3_nt: TGTGCCAGCAGGGAGGGGGCGCCGCCCTACGAGCAGTACTTC
cdr3_aa: CASREGAPPYEQYF

j_call: TRBJ2-1
v_call: TRBV19
clone_size: -
d_call: TRBD2
cdr3_nt: TGTGCCAGTAGTCCCCTAGCGGGGGGACGTGGTGAGCAGTTCTTC
cdr3_aa: CASSPLAGGRGEQFF

j_call: TRBJ2-3
v_call: TRBV5-1
clone_size: -
d_call: -
cdr3_nt: TGCGCCAGCAGCCCGGACCCCCGGGGCACAGATACGCAGTATTTT
cdr3_aa: CASSPDPRGTDTQYF

j_call: TRBJ2-2
v_call: TRBV5-1
clone_size: -
d_call: -
cdr3_nt: TGCGCCAGCAGCTTGCTCCAGGGGATAGTTACCGGGGAGCTGTTTTTT
cdr3_aa: CASSLLQGIVTGELFF

j_call: TRBJ2-1
v_call: TRBV18
clone_size: -
d_call: TRBD2
cdr3_nt: TGTGCCAGCTCACCTGCACTAGCGGGAGGCAATGAGCAGTTCTTC
cdr3_aa: CASSPALAGGNEQFF

j_call: TRBJ2-2
v_call: TRBV27
clone_size: once
d_call: -
cdr3_nt: TGTGCCAGCAGTTTATTCCCCGATAACACCGGGGAGCTGTTTTTT
cdr3_aa: CASSLFPDNTGELFF

j_call: TRBJ1-1
v_call: TRBV2
clone_size: -
d_call: -
cdr3_nt: TGTGCCAGCAGATCGGGACAAATGAGAACTGAAGCTTTCTTT
cdr3_aa: CASRSGQMRTEAFF

j_call: TRBJ2-7
v_call: TRBV9
clone_size: -
d_call: -
cdr3_nt: TGTGCCAGCAGCGTAGATGGGGCGGGATTCCCCTACGAGCAGTACTTC
cdr3_aa: CASSVDGAGFPYEQYF

j_call: TRBJ2-3
v_call: TRBV11-2
clone_size: -
d_call: TRBD1
cdr3_nt: TGTGCCAGCAGCGCCCCGACAGGGGGCAGTCCAGATACGCAGTATTTT
cdr3_aa: CASSAPTGGSPDTQYF

j_call: TRBJ2-1
v_call: TRBV6-5
clone_size: -
d_call: -
cdr3_nt: TGTGCCAGCAGAGGACCGGGGGAGCGTGAGCAGTTCTTC
cdr3_aa: CASRGPGEREQFF

j_call: TRBJ2-7
v_call: TRBV5-4
clone_size: once
d_call: -
cdr3_nt: TGTGCCAGCAGCAGACCGGGACAAGACTACGAGCAGTACTTC
cdr3_aa: CASSRPGQDYEQYF

j_call: TRBJ1-2
v_call: TRBV21-1
clone_size: -
d_call: -
cdr3_nt: TGTGCCAGCAGCAAAGGGCAAAGGGCTCCAGAGGTAAAGTACGATGGCTACACCTTC
cdr3_aa: CASSKGQRAPEVKYDGYTF

j_call: TRBJ2-1
v_call: TRBV14
clone_size: -
d_call: -
cdr3_nt: TGTGCCAGCAGCTTTATGGAGGGGAGCTCCTACAATGAGCAGTTCTTC
cdr3_aa: CASSFMEGSSYNEQFF

j_call: TRBJ2-1
v_call: TRBV19
clone_size: -
d_call: TRBD2
cdr3_nt: TGTGCCAGTAGTGAACTAGCGGGAGGGCCTGGGGAGCAGTTCTTC
cdr3_aa: CASSELAGGPGEQFF

j_call: TRBJ2-7
v_call: TRBV7-9
clone_size: -
d_call: -
cdr3_nt: TGTGCCAGCAGCCCTATCCTAAGGGAGCAGTACTTC
cdr3_aa: CASSPILREQYF

j_call: TRBJ2-7
v_call: TRBV18
clone_size: -
d_call: TRBD1
cdr3_nt: TGTGCCAGCTCAGCGGACAGGGCAGCCGAGCAGTACTTC
cdr3_aa: CASSADRAAEQYF

j_call: TRBJ2-6
v_call: TRBV11-2
clone_size: -
d_call: TRBD1
cdr3_nt: TGTGCCAGCAGAGCCTTGGGACAGATGGCTGGGGCCAACGTCCTGACTTTC
cdr3_aa: CASRALGQMAGANVLTF

j_call: TRBJ1-3
v_call: TRBV18
clone_size: -
d_call: TRBD1
cdr3_nt: TGTGCCAGCTCACCGCTCGACAGGGCCCCTGGAAACACCATATATTTT
cdr3_aa: CASSPLDRAPGNTIYF

j_call: TRBJ2-7
v_call: TRBV15
clone_size: -
d_call: -
cdr3_nt: TGTGCCACCAGCAAAGTAAAGGACGAGCAGTACTTC
cdr3_aa: CATSKVKDEQYF

j_call: TRBJ2-7
v_call: TRBV5-1
clone_size: -
d_call: TRBD2
cdr3_nt: TGCGCCATCCCGCCGGGAGGTGGGACCTACGAGCAGTACTTC
cdr3_aa: CAIPPGGGTYEQYF

j_call: TRBJ2-1
v_call: TRBV29-1
clone_size: -
d_call: -
cdr3_nt: TGCAGCGCTGGAGGAAACAATGAGCAGTTCTTC
cdr3_aa: CSAGGNNEQFF

j_call: TRBJ2-7
v_call: TRBV4-2
clone_size: -
d_call: -
cdr3_nt: TGTGCCAGCAGCCAAGATCAAGGTGGGAGTTTCCCCTTCGAGCAGTACTTC
cdr3_aa: CASSQDQGGSFPFEQYF

j_call: TRBJ2-3
v_call: TRBV6-1
clone_size: -
d_call: TRBD2
cdr3_nt: TGTGCCAGCAGTCCACTAGCGGGAGGGCCCGATACGCAGTATTTT
cdr3_aa: CASSPLAGGPDTQYF

j_call: TRBJ1-2
v_call: TRBV5-1
clone_size: -
d_call: -
cdr3_nt: TGCGCCAGCAGCTTCTCGGGGGACGGCTACACCTTC
cdr3_aa: CASSFSGDGYTF

j_call: TRBJ2-3
v_call: TRBV28
clone_size: -
d_call: TRBD2
cdr3_nt: TGTGCCAGCATCCGGCGGGGAGGGCCATATACGCAGTATTTT
cdr3_aa: CASIRRGGPYTQYF

j_call: TRBJ2-7
v_call: TRBV6-1
clone_size: -
d_call: TRBD1
cdr3_nt: TGTGCCAGCAGGGCCGCCGGGACAGGGCCCTACGAGCAGTACTTC
cdr3_aa: CASRAAGTGPYEQYF

j_call: TRBJ2-5
v_call: TRBV5-1
clone_size: -
d_call: TRBD1
cdr3_nt: TGCGCCAGCAGCGCCACAGGGGAGCAGGGCGAGACCCAGTACTTC
cdr3_aa: CASSATGEQGETQYF

j_call: TRBJ2-3
v_call: TRBV4-3
clone_size: -
d_call: -
cdr3_nt: TGCGCCAGCAGCCAGACCAGCTCTGGCTCGGCGCAGTATTTT
cdr3_aa: CASSQTSSGSAQYF

j_call: TRBJ2-1
v_call: TRBV4-2
clone_size: -
d_call: -
cdr3_nt: TGTGCCAGCAGCCAACTATGGGGTAGGAGCAATGAGCAGTTCTTC
cdr3_aa: CASSQLWGRSNEQFF

j_call: TRBJ2-2
v_call: TRBV18
clone_size: -
d_call: -
cdr3_nt: TGTGCCAGCTCACCAGCTCATGGGGCCGGGGAGCTGTTTTTT
cdr3_aa: CASSPAHGAGELFF

j_call: TRBJ1-3
v_call: TRBV7-9
clone_size: -
d_call: -
cdr3_nt: TGTGCCAGCAGCCTAAAGGTGGAGTTAGGAAACACCATATATTTT
cdr3_aa: CASSLKVELGNTIYF

j_call: TRBJ2-7
v_call: TRBV2
clone_size: once
d_call: -
cdr3_nt: TGTGCCAGCAGTGTCCGCTGGGACTCCTACGAGCAGTACTTC
cdr3_aa: CASSVRWDSYEQYF

j_call: TRBJ2-1
v_call: TRBV11-2
clone_size: -
d_call: -
cdr3_nt: TGTGCCAGCAGCTTATTAGGTACCGGGAGTAGCGAGCAGTTCTTC
cdr3_aa: CASSLLGTGSSEQFF

j_call: TRBJ2-3
v_call: TRBV11-2
clone_size: -
d_call: -
cdr3_nt: TGTGCCAGCAGCTTAGACGACCCCACAGATACGCAGTATTTT
cdr3_aa: CASSLDDPTDTQYF

j_call: TRBJ1-1
v_call: TRBV2
clone_size: -
d_call: -
cdr3_nt: TGTGCCAGCAGCAGGGGTCGGCTTCCGAACACTGAAGCTTTCTTT
cdr3_aa: CASSRGRLPNTEAFF

j_call: TRBJ2-4
v_call: TRBV18
clone_size: -
d_call: TRBD2
cdr3_nt: TGTGCCAGCTCACAACTGGGACTAGCGGGAGAGCCCAGCATTCAGTACTTC
cdr3_aa: CASSQLGLAGEPSIQYF

j_call: TRBJ1-3
v_call: TRBV7-2
clone_size: -
d_call: -
cdr3_nt: TGTGCCAGCAGCTTAGGCGACTCTGGAAACACCATATATTTT
cdr3_aa: CASSLGDSGNTIYF

j_call: TRBJ2-1
v_call: TRBV9
clone_size: -
d_call: -
cdr3_nt: TGTGCCAGCAGCGATCAGGGTAGCCCCTACAATGAGCAGTTCTTC
cdr3_aa: CASSDQGSPYNEQFF

j_call: TRBJ2-7
v_call: TRBV5-5
clone_size: -
d_call: TRBD2
cdr3_nt: TGTGCCAGCAGCTTGGCGGGGGGATCCTACGAGCAGTACTTC
cdr3_aa: CASSLAGGSYEQYF

j_call: TRBJ2-7
v_call: TRBV14
clone_size: -
d_call: -
cdr3_nt: TGTGCCAGCAGCCAAGAGGAGTTGTACGAGCAGTACTTC
cdr3_aa: CASSQEELYEQYF

j_call: TRBJ2-5
v_call: TRBV29-1
clone_size: -
d_call: -
cdr3_nt: TGCAGCGTTGAACGAGCGGGAGAGACCCAGTACTTC
cdr3_aa: CSVERAGETQYF

j_call: TRBJ2-1
v_call: TRBV9
clone_size: -
d_call: TRBD2
cdr3_nt: TGTGCCAGCAGCGTAGAGTGGACTAGAAATGAGCAGTTCTTC
cdr3_aa: CASSVEWTRNEQFF

j_call: TRBJ2-7
v_call: TRBV15
clone_size: -
d_call: TRBD1
cdr3_nt: TGTGCCACCAGCAGTGCCCCGGGACAGGGGACCTACGAGCAGTACTTC
cdr3_aa: CATSSAPGQGTYEQYF

j_call: TRBJ1-1
v_call: TRBV7-9
clone_size: -
d_call: -
cdr3_nt: TGTGCCAGCAGCCCCCGATTTACTGAAGCTTTCTTT
cdr3_aa: CASSPRFTEAFF